This is a list of T cell receptor beta chains from one sample in a study of shared clonotypes between healthy human individuals. The protocol was immunoSEQ multiplex PCR, while the TCRdb copy is restricted to in-frame clones and leaves out a portion. Of millions of clones listed, approximately 95% are singletons. The specimen sequenced was naive CD8+ T cells sorted from blood. These receptors were obtained from a man aged 18 to 29 in good health. Each CDR3 is given with its conserved first and last residue. The order of the fields is V gene, clone size, D gene, J gene, CDR3 protein, CDR3 DNA. A D gene is named only where the DNA matches it firmly. Clone size appears in some rows only: once, few, many, or a class for an expanded clone.

V: TRBV4-3; size: .; D: TRBD1; J: TRBJ1-3; CDR3: CASSQAPDRGLSGNTIYF; DNA: TGCGCCAGCAGCCAAGCGCCTGACAGGGGGCTAAGTGGAAACACCATATATTTT
V: TRBV4-1; size: .; D: .; J: TRBJ1-5; CDR3: CASSQDEGNQPQHF; DNA: TGCGCCAGCAGCCAAGATGAAGGGAATCAGCCCCAGCATTTT
V: TRBV14; size: .; D: TRBD1; J: TRBJ2-7; CDR3: CASSPTDRVHEQYF; DNA: TGTGCCAGCAGCCCAACCGACAGGGTCCACGAGCAGTACTTC
V: TRBV28; size: once; D: .; J: TRBJ2-7; CDR3: CASSLQTSTYEQYF; DNA: TGTGCCAGCAGTTTACAGACCTCCACCTACGAGCAGTACTTC
V: TRBV7-7; size: .; D: .; J: TRBJ2-2; CDR3: CASSLVAGTGELFF; DNA: TGTGCTAGCAGCTTAGTGGCGGGAACCGGGGAGCTGTTTTTT
V: TRBV4-3; size: .; D: TRBD1; J: TRBJ2-7; CDR3: CASSQEVTGDRGYEQYF; DNA: TGCGCCAGCAGCCAAGAGGTCACCGGGGACAGGGGCTACGAGCAGTACTTC
V: TRBV28; size: .; D: TRBD2; J: TRBJ2-2; CDR3: CASSRLAVANTGELFF; DNA: TGTGCCAGCAGCAGACTAGCGGTCGCGAACACCGGGGAGCTGTTTTTT
V: TRBV7-8; size: .; D: .; J: TRBJ1-5; CDR3: CASSLRGDNQPQHF; DNA: TGTGCCAGCAGCTTACGGGGGGACAATCAGCCCCAGCATTTT
V: TRBV5-1; size: .; D: .; J: TRBJ2-1; CDR3: CASSLRLDYNEQFF; DNA: TGCGCCAGCAGCTTGCGACTCGATTACAATGAGCAGTTCTTC
V: TRBV30; size: .; D: .; J: TRBJ1-1; CDR3: CAWNGAEGTEAFF; DNA: TGTGCCTGGAACGGGGCGGAGGGCACTGAAGCTTTCTTT
V: TRBV11-2; size: .; D: .; J: TRBJ1-2; CDR3: CASSDYGYTF; DNA: TGTGCCAGCAGCGACTATGGCTACACCTTC
V: TRBV19; size: once; D: TRBD1; J: TRBJ1-4; CDR3: CASSDRGGFGGYGEKLFF; DNA: TGTGCCAGTAGCGACAGGGGCGGGTTTGGAGGATACGGCGAAAAACTGTTTTTT
V: TRBV4-1; size: .; D: TRBD2; J: TRBJ2-7; CDR3: CASSQEGTSGGYYEQYF; DNA: TGCGCCAGCAGCCAAGAGGGGACTAGCGGGGGATACTACGAGCAGTACTTC
V: TRBV28; size: .; D: .; J: TRBJ2-7; CDR3: CASNPGPAGEQYF; DNA: TGTGCCAGCAACCCGGGACCTGCCGGCGAGCAGTACTTC
V: TRBV29-1; size: .; D: .; J: TRBJ1-4; CDR3: CSVAGTPDATNEKLFF; DNA: TGCAGCGTTGCCGGGACACCTGATGCAACTAATGAAAAACTGTTTTTT
V: TRBV27; size: .; D: .; J: TRBJ1-5; CDR3: CASSLSGSSNQPQHF; DNA: TGTGCCAGCAGTTTATCAGGCAGTAGCAATCAGCCCCAGCATTTT
V: TRBV10-1; size: .; D: TRBD1; J: TRBJ1-4; CDR3: CASSDPTGTNEKLFF; DNA: TGCGCCAGCAGTGATCCGACAGGGACTAATGAAAAACTGTTTTTT
V: TRBV29-1; size: .; D: TRBD2; J: TRBJ2-5; CDR3: CSVEDLGGGETQYF; DNA: TGCAGCGTTGAAGACCTGGGGGGAGGGGAGACCCAGTACTTC
V: TRBV15; size: .; D: TRBD1; J: TRBJ1-5; CDR3: CATSSALTGDNQPQHF; DNA: TGTGCCACCAGCAGCGCACTTACAGGGGACAATCAGCCCCAGCATTTT
V: TRBV4-1; size: once; D: .; J: TRBJ1-2; CDR3: CASSHIEDYGYTF; DNA: TGCGCCAGCAGCCATATTGAAGACTATGGCTACACCTTC
V: TRBV11-2; size: .; D: TRBD2; J: TRBJ2-5; CDR3: CASSSWREAQETQYF; DNA: TGTGCCAGCAGTTCCTGGCGGGAGGCCCAAGAGACCCAGTACTTC
V: TRBV27; size: .; D: .; J: TRBJ1-6; CDR3: CASSTFDDGNSPLHF; DNA: TGTGCCAGCAGTACGTTTGACGACGGCAATTCACCCCTCCACTTT
V: TRBV30; size: .; D: .; J: TRBJ1-2; CDR3: CAWSVVLGHSDYGYTF; DNA: TGTGCCTGGAGTGTAGTATTAGGGCATTCAGACTATGGCTACACCTTC
V: TRBV13; size: .; D: .; J: TRBJ1-3; CDR3: CASSPVGSGNTIYF; DNA: TGTGCCAGCAGCCCCGTGGGTAGCGGAAACACCATATATTTT
V: TRBV7-9; size: .; D: TRBD2; J: TRBJ2-2; CDR3: CASSLASGGNTGELFF; DNA: TGTGCCAGCAGCTTAGCTAGCGGGGGGAACACCGGGGAGCTGTTTTTT
V: TRBV27; size: .; D: .; J: TRBJ2-6; CDR3: CATIDPGANVLTF; DNA: TGTGCCACCATAGATCCTGGGGCCAACGTCCTGACTTTC
V: TRBV13; size: .; D: .; J: TRBJ2-1; CDR3: CASRGLDNEQFF; DNA: TGTGCCAGCAGAGGCCTGGACAATGAGCAGTTCTTC
V: TRBV7-9; size: .; D: .; J: TRBJ2-7; CDR3: CASSLPERVEQYF; DNA: TGTGCCAGCAGCTTACCGGAGAGGGTCGAGCAGTACTTC
V: TRBV19; size: few; D: .; J: TRBJ1-6; CDR3: CASTPAASSYNSPLHF; DNA: TGTGCCAGTACCCCTGCGGCGAGCTCCTATAATTCACCCCTCCACTTT
V: TRBV4-1; size: .; D: TRBD2; J: TRBJ2-7; CDR3: CASSQEFSGTFYEQYF; DNA: TGCGCCAGCAGCCAAGAGTTTAGCGGGACCTTTTACGAGCAGTACTTC
V: TRBV28; size: .; D: .; J: TRBJ1-5; CDR3: CASSPLVGHQPQHF; DNA: TGTGCCAGCAGTCCCCTAGTGGGACATCAGCCCCAGCATTTT
V: TRBV5-6; size: once; D: .; J: TRBJ1-5; CDR3: CASSLSANQPQHF; DNA: TGTGCCAGCAGCTTGTCCGCCAATCAGCCCCAGCATTTT
V: TRBV5-4; size: .; D: TRBD1; J: TRBJ2-7; CDR3: CASSFYRGSSYEQYF; DNA: TGTGCCAGCAGTTTTTACAGGGGGAGCTCCTACGAGCAGTACTTC
V: TRBV4-1; size: .; D: .; J: TRBJ2-7; CDR3: CASSQVFGGSYEQYF; DNA: TGCGCCAGCAGCCAAGTCTTCGGCGGATCCTACGAGCAGTACTTC
V: TRBV7-8; size: .; D: .; J: TRBJ2-7; CDR3: CASSLGESQIAYEQYF; DNA: TGTGCCAGCAGCTTAGGGGAAAGCCAGATCGCCTACGAGCAGTACTTC
V: TRBV13; size: .; D: .; J: TRBJ1-1; CDR3: CASSSARDREAFF; DNA: TGTGCCAGCAGTTCCGCCCGCGACAGAGAAGCTTTCTTT
V: TRBV29-1; size: .; D: .; J: TRBJ2-2; CDR3: CSAEWATGELFF; DNA: TGCAGCGCCGAATGGGCCACCGGGGAGCTGTTTTTT
V: TRBV9; size: .; D: .; J: TRBJ2-3; CDR3: CASSELARTDTQYF; DNA: TGTGCCAGCAGCGAACTAGCTCGCACAGATACGCAGTATTTT
V: TRBV5-6; size: once; D: .; J: TRBJ1-3; CDR3: CASSWGQYSGNTIYF; DNA: TGTGCCAGCAGCTGGGGACAATACTCTGGAAACACCATATATTTT
V: TRBV9; size: .; D: .; J: TRBJ1-5; CDR3: CASSVDGGYNQPQHF; DNA: TGTGCCAGCAGCGTAGACGGCGGTTACAATCAGCCCCAGCATTTT
V: TRBV5-6; size: .; D: .; J: TRBJ2-7; CDR3: CASSLSPSSYEQYF; DNA: TGTGCCAGCAGCTTGAGCCCGAGCTCCTACGAGCAGTACTTC
V: TRBV7-9; size: once; D: TRBD2; J: TRBJ2-5; CDR3: CASSFTLAGNQETQYF; DNA: TGTGCCAGCAGCTTTACCCTAGCGGGGAACCAAGAGACCCAGTACTTC
V: TRBV19; size: .; D: .; J: TRBJ2-7; CDR3: CASSMGGTTTYEQYF; DNA: TGTGCCAGTAGTATGGGTGGGACGACTACCTACGAGCAGTACTTC
V: TRBV4-1; size: .; D: .; J: TRBJ2-1; CDR3: CASSPAPMSPYNEQFF; DNA: TGCGCCAGCAGCCCCGCACCAATGTCCCCCTACAATGAGCAGTTCTTC
V: TRBV9; size: .; D: TRBD2; J: TRBJ2-5; CDR3: CASSVGTSGETQYF; DNA: TGTGCCAGCAGCGTAGGCACTAGCGGAGAGACCCAGTACTTC
V: TRBV16; size: .; D: TRBD1; J: TRBJ1-4; CDR3: CASSHRQGQKLFF; DNA: TGTGCCAGCAGCCATCGACAGGGGCAAAAACTGTTTTTT
V: TRBV7-7; size: .; D: .; J: TRBJ2-7; CDR3: CASSLEGGYEQYF; DNA: TGTGCTAGCAGCTTAGAAGGGGGTTACGAGCAGTACTTC
V: TRBV11-2; size: .; D: .; J: TRBJ2-5; CDR3: CASSLLGLGETQYF; DNA: TGTGCCAGCAGCTTACTGGGGTTGGGAGAGACCCAGTACTTC
V: TRBV7-2; size: .; D: .; J: TRBJ2-1; CDR3: CASSLGLVLVHNEQFF; DNA: TGTGCCAGCAGCTTAGGTTTGGTCCTGGTTCACAATGAGCAGTTCTTC
V: TRBV2; size: .; D: .; J: TRBJ2-1; CDR3: CASKRTNLISYNEQFF; DNA: TGTGCCAGCAAACGGACTAACCTAATCTCCTACAATGAGCAGTTCTTC
V: TRBV4-1; size: .; D: TRBD1; J: TRBJ2-5; CDR3: CASSPGQGAGETQYF; DNA: TGCGCCAGCAGCCCCGGACAGGGGGCTGGGGAGACCCAGTACTTC
V: TRBV7-9; size: .; D: .; J: TRBJ2-1; CDR3: CASSFPGRPDNEQFF; DNA: TGTGCCAGCAGCTTCCCAGGCAGGCCCGACAATGAGCAGTTCTTC
V: TRBV28; size: .; D: .; J: TRBJ1-4; CDR3: CASSLGGNEKLFF; DNA: TGTGCCAGCAGTTTGGGGGGTAATGAAAAACTGTTTTTT
V: TRBV11-2; size: .; D: .; J: TRBJ2-7; CDR3: CASSAGSYEQYF; DNA: TGTGCCAGCAGCGCAGGCTCCTACGAGCAGTACTTC
V: TRBV15; size: .; D: TRBD2; J: TRBJ2-7; CDR3: CATSRGTSDEQYF; DNA: TGTGCCACCAGCAGAGGGACTAGCGACGAGCAGTACTTC